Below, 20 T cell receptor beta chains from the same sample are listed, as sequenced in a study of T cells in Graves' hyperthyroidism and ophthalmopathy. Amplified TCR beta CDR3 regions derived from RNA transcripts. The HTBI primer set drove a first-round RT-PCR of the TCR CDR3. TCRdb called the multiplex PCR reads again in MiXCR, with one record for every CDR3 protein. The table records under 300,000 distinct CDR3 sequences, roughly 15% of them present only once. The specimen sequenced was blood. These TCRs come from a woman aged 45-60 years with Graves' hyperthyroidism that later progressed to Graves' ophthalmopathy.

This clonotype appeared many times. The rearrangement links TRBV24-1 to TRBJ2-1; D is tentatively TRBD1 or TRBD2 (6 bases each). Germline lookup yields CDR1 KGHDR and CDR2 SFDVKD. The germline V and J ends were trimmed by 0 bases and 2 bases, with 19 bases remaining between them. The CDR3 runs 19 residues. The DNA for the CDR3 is TGTGCCACCAGTGATTTGCCCGGGAGAGGGGGGAGAGCCTACAATGAGCAGTTCTTC. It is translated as CATSDLPGRGGRAYNEQFF.

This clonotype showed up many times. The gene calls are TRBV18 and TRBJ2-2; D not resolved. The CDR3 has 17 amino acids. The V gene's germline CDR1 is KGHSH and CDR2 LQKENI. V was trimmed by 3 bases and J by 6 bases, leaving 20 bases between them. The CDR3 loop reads CASSPPSTELRSGELFF. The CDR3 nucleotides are TGTGCCAGCTCACCGCCAAGTACAGAGCTTCGGTCCGGGGAGCTGTTTTTT.

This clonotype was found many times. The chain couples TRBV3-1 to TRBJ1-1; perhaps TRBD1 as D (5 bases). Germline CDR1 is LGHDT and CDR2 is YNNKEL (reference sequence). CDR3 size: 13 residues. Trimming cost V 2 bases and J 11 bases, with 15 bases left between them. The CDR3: CASSQQDTTGAFF. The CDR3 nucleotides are TGTGCCAGCAGCCAACAGGACACAACGGGGGCTTTCTTT.

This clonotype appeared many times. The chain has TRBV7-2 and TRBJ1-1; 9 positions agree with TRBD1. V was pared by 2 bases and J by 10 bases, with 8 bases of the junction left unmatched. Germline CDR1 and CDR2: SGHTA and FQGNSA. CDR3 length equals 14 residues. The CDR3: CASSLYDRGRGAFF. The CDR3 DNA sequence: TGTGCCAGCAGCTTATACGACAGGGGGAGAGGAGCTTTCTTT.

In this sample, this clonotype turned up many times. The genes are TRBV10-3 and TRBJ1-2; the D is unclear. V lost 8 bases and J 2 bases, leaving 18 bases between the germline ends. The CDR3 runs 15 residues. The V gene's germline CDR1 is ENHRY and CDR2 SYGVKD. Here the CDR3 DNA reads TGTGCCATCGGCGACGCAGGAAGTGGAAACTATGGCTACACCTTC. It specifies CAIGDAGSGNYGYTF.

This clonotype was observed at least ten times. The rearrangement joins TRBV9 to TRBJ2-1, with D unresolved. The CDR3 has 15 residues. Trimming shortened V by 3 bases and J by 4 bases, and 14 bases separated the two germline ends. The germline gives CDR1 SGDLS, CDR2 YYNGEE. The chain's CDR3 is CASSGEDTGYNEQFF. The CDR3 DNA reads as TGTGCCAGCAGCGGAGAGGATACGGGTTACAATGAGCAGTTCTTC.

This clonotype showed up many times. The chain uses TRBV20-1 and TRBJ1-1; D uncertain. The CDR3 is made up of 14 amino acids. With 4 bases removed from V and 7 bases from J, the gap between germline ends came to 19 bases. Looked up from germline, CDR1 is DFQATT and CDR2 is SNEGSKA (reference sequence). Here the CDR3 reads CSAIDGKPPYEAFF. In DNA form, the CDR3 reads TGCAGTGCTATCGACGGTAAGCCCCCCTATGAAGCTTTCTTT.

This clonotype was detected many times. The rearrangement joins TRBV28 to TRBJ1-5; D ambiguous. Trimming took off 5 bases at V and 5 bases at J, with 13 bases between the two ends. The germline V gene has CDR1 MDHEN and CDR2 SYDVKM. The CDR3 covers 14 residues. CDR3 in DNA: TGTGCCAGCAGTGAACTCCGGGAAGATCAGCCCCAGCATTTT. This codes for CASSELREDQPQHF.

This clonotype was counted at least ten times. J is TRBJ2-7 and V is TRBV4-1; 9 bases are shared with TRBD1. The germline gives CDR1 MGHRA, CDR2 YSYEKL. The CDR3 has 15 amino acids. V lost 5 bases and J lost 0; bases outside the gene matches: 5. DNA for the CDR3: TGCGCCAGCAGCGAGAACAGGGGGCCCTCCTACGAGCAGTACTTC. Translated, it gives CASSENRGPSYEQYF.

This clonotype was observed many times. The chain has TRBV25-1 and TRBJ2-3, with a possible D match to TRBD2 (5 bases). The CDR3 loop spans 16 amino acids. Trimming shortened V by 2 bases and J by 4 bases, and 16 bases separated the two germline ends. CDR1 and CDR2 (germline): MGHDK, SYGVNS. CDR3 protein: CASSEGLRADADTQYF. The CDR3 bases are TGTGCCAGCAGTGAAGGACTTAGGGCGGACGCAGATACGCAGTATTTT.

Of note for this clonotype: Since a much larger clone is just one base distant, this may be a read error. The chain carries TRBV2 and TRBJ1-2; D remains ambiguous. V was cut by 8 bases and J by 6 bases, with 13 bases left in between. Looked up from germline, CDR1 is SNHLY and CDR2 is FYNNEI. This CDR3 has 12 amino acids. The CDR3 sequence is CASGPDLHGYTF. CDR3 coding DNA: TGTGCCAGCGGTCCGGACCTCCATGGCTACACCTTC.

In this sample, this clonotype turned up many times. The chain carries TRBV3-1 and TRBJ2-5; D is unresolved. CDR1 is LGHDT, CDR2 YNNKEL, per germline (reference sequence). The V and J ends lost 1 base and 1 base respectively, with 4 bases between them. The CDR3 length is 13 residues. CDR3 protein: CASSQGTQETQYF. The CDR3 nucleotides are TGTGCCAGCAGCCAAGGAACCCAAGAGACCCAGTACTTC.

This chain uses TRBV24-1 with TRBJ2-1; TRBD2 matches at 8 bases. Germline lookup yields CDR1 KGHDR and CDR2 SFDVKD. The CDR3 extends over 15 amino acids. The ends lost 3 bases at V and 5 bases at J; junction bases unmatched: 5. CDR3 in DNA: TGTGCCACCAGTGATCCGGGACTAGAGAACAATGAGCAGTTCTTC. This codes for CATSDPGLENNEQFF.

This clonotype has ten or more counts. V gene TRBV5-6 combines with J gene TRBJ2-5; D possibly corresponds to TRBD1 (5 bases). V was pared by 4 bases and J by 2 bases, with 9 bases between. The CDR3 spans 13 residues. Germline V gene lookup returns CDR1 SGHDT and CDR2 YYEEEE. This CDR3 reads CASSTRVQETQYF. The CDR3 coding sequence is TGTGCCAGCAGCACCAGGGTTCAAGAGACCCAGTACTTC.

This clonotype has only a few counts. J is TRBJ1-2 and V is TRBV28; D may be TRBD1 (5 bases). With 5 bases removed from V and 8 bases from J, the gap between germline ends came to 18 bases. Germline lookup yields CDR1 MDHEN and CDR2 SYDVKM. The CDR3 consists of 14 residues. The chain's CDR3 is CASSPPSRDRGYTF. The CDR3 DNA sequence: TGTGCCAGCAGTCCTCCCTCCAGGGACCGGGGCTACACCTTC.

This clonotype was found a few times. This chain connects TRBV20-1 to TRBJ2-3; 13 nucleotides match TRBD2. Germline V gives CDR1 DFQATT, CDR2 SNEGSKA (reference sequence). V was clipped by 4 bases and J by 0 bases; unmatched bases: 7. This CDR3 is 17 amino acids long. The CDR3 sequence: CSATPGLAGSSTDTQYF. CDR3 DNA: TGCAGTGCTACCCCGGGACTAGCGGGGAGCAGCACAGATACGCAGTATTTT.

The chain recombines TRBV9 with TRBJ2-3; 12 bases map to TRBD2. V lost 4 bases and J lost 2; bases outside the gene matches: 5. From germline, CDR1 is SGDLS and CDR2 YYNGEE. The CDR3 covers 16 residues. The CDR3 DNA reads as TGTGCCAGCAGCACCGGGACTAGCGGGCCCACAGATACGCAGTATTTT. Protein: CASSTGTSGPTDTQYF.

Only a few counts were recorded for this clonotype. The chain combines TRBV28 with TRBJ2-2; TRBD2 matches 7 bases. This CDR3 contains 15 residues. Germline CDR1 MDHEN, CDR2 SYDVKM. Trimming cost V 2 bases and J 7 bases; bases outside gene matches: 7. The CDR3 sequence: CASSLPSPGGGELFF. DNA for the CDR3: TGTGCCAGCAGTTTACCGAGCCCGGGAGGCGGGGAGCTGTTTTTT.

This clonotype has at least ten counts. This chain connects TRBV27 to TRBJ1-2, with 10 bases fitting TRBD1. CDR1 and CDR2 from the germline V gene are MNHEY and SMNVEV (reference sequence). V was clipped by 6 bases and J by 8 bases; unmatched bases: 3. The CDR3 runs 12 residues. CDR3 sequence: CASSSTGGGYTF. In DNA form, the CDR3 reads TGTGCCAGCAGCTCGACAGGGGGCGGCTACACCTTC.

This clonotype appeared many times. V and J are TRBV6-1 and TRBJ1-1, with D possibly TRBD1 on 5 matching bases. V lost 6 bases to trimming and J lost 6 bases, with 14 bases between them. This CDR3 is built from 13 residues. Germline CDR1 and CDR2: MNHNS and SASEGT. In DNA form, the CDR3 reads TGTGCCAGCAGGTCTGAGGGGTTCCCTGAAGCTTTCTTT. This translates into CASRSEGFPEAFF.